This TCR beta chain was documented in a study of graft-versus-host responses after intestinal transplantation (dated by TCRdb to the early 2020s). Context from the whole study: The transplants that recipients got were multivisceral, liver-intestinal, or isolated intestinal. A peak of at least 4% donor T cells among recipient peripheral blood mononuclear cells was the definition used for donor T cell macrochimerism. After intestinal transplantation, graft-versus-host and host-versus-graft alloreactive T cell clones in the graft, circulation and bone marrow were tracked using bulk TCR-beta CDR3 sequencing. Alloreactive clones were identified by sequencing pre-transplant mixed lymphocyte reaction products and comparing these products with unstimulated pre-transplant donor and recipient T cells. Rather than going through the commercial service, samples from a few later patients were sequenced in-house on an Illumina MiSeq and processed with MiXCR. Every recipient was given anti-thymocyte globulin induction, then maintenance tacrolimus and steroids for 3 to 4 years. A cohort of 20 to 25 intestinal transplant recipients, including one retransplant, was enrolled, and a few patients lacking pretransplant specimens were excluded.

Blood samples were collected up to 4 times in the first month after transplant and then at least monthly when available. General conclusions and limits of the study: GvH clones were detected in recipient bone marrow, and some of these GvH clones were observed earlier in ileal mucosa or blood, consistent with an intestinal mucosal origin. Conclusions were limited by the relatively low number and heterogeneity of intestinal transplant patients. High GvH to HvG T cell clonal ratios were observed in the allografts of patients with donor T cell macrochimerism. Early after transplant, declines in HvG clones were associated with peak levels of circulating GvH clones.

Libraries were constructed by the immunoSEQ multiplex PCR assay. For most patients, genomic DNA was subjected to high-throughput TCR-beta CDR3 sequencing by Adaptive Biotechnologies. The original methods were these. Adaptive's ImmunoSEQ software was the source of the TCR sequencing data for about 17 patients, while three other patients were processed with MiXCR and VDJtools. CDR3 nucleotide sequences shared between donor and recipient were removed because the origin of such sequences could not be assigned. To count as alloreactive, a clone needed at least 2-fold expansion over unstimulated cells and a minimum CFSE-low frequency of 0.002% (template counts) or 0.001% (read counts). Mappable clones were those detected in sequenced pre-transplant spleen, lymph node, or MLR CFSE-low populations of the donor or recipient. The cumulative frequency of alloreactive clones was calculated as a percentage of all sequences, weighted by copy number. Entries here come from immuneACCESS through TCRdb and include only in-frame sequences with V and J called. Some clones fail to appear in such tables; in the studies checked, an unresolved V gene covers under half of the shortfall, and the cause of the remainder is unknown. D and trimming were read from the DNA, whereas the V and J calls and clone size are those reported in that table. The sample has fewer than 50,000 clones on record, 91% of them singletons. The ten largest clones take up about 4.4% of the sample.

Of note for this clone: It has no known antigen specificity. No qualities accompany the bases; no much larger clone lies one base away.

The CDR3 spans 18 residues, from the cysteine through the phenylalanine. Left in the record is the CDR3 DNA by itself, 54 bases read in frame from the first base. The germline V gene (reference sequence) supplies CDR1 LNHDA and CDR2 SQIVND. The germline V and J ends show losses of 7 bases and 0 bases respectively, and no gene match explains 14 bases of the junction. This TCR came from a human patient who received an intestinal transplant, so some T cells may come from the graft donor. Recombination connected TRBV19 to TRBJ2-4; the central 8 bases match TRBD1. The specimen was PBMCs, collected 524 days after transplant. The nucleotide sequence is TGTGCCAGTACCCTCCGGGACAGGCTCTTTGGAGCCAAAAACATTCAGTACTTC. The resulting protein is CASTLRDRLFGAKNIQYF.